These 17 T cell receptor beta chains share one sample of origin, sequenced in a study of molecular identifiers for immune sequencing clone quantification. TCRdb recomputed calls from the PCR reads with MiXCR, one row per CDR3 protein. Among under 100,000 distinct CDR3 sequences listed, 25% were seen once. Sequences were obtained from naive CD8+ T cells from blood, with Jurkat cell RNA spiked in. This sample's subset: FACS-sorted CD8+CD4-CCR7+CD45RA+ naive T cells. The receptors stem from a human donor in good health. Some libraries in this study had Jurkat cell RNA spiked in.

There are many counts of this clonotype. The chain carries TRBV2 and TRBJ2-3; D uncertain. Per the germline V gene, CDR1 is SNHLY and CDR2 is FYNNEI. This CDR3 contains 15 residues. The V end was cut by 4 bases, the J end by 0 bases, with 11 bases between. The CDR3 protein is CASSVGLDSTDTQYF. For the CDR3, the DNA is TGTGCCAGCAGTGTAGGTTTGGATAGCACAGATACGCAGTATTTT. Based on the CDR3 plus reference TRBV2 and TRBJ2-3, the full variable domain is EPEVTQTPSHQVTQMGQEVILRCVPISNHLYFYWYRQILGQKVEFLVSFYNNEISEKSEIFDDQFSVERPDGSNFTLKIRSTKLEDSAMYFCASSVGLDSTDTQYFGPGTRLTVL.

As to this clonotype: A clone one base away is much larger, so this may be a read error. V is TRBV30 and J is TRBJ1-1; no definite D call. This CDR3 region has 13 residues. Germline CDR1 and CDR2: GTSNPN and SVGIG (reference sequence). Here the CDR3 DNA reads TGTGCCTGGAGTGTAATGGCGGGCACTGCAGCTTTCTTT. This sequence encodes CAWSVMAGTAAFF.

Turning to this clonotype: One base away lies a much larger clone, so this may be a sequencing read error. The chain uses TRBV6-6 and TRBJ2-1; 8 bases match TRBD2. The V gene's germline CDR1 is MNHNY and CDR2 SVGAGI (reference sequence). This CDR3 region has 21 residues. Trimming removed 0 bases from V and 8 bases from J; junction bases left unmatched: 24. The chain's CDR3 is CASSYSNPGLTGGPVRDEQFF. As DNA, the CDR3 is TGTGCCAGCAGTTACTCGAATCCGGGACTAACGGGGGGGCCGGTGAGGGATGAGCAGTTCTTC.

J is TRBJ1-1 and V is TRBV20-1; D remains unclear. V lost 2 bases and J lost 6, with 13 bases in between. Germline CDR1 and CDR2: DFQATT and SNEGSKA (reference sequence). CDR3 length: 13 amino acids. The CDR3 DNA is TGCAGTGCTAGATCCCCAGAGATCGCTGAAGCTTTCTTT. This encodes CSARSPEIAEAFF.

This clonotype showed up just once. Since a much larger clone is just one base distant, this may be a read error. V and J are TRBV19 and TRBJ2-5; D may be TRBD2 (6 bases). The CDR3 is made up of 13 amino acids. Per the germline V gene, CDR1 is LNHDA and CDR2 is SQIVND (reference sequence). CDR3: CASQRRAGETQSF. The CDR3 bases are TGTGCCAGTCAAAGGAGGGCCGGTGAGACCCAGTCCTTC.

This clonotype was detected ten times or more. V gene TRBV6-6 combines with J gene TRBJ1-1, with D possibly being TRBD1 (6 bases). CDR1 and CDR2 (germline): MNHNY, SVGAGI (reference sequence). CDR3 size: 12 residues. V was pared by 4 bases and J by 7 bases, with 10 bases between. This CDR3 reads CASSFRQDEAFF. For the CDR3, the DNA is TGTGCCAGCAGTTTTCGACAGGATGAAGCTTTCTTT.

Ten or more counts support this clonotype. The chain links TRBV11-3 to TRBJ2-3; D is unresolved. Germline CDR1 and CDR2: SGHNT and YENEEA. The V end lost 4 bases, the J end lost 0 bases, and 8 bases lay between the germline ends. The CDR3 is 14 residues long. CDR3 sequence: CASSSRSSTDTQYF. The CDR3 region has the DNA TGTGCCAGCAGCTCAAGATCTAGCACAGATACGCAGTATTTT. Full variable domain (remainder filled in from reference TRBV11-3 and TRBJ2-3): EAGVVQSPRYKIIEKKQPVAFWCNPISGHNTLYWYLQNLGQGPELLIRYENEEAVDDSQLPKDRFSAERLKGVDSTLKIQPAELGDSAVYLCASSSRSSTDTQYFGPGTRLTVL.

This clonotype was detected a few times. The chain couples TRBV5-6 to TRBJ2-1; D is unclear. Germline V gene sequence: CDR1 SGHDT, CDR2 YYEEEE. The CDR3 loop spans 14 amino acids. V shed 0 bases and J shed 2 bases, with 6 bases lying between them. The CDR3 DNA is TGTGCCAGCAGCTTGGAGGGTACCTACAATGAGCAGTTCTTC. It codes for CASSLEGTYNEQFF.

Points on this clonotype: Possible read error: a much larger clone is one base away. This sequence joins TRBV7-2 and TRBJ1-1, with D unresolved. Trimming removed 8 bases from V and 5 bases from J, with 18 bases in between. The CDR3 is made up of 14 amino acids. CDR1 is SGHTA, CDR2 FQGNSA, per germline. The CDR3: CASCPLGSSTEAFF. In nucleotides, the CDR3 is TGTGCCAGCTGCCCACTGGGGTCCTCTACTGAAGCTTTCTTT.

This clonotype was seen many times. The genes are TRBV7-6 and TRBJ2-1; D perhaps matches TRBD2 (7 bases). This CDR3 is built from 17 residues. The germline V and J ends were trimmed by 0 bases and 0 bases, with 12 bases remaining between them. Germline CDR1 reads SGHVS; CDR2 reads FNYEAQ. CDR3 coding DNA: TGTGCCAGCAGCTTAGCGTGGGGGGGGCGCTCCTACAATGAGCAGTTCTTC. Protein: CASSLAWGGRSYNEQFF.

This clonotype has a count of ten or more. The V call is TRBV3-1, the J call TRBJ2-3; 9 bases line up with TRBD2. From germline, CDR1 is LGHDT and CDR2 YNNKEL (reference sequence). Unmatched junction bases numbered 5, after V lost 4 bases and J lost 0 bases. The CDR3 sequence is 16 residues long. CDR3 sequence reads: CASSLLTSGSTDTQYF. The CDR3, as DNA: TGTGCCAGCAGCCTCCTTACTAGCGGGAGCACAGATACGCAGTATTTT.

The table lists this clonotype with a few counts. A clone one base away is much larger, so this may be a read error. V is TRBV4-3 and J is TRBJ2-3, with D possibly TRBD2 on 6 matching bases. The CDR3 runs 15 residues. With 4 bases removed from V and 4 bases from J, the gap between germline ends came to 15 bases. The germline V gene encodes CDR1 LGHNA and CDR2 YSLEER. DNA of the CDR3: TGCGCCAGCAGCCCCGAGTGGAGGGCCCCAGATACGCAGTATTTT. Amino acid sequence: CASSPEWRAPDTQYF.

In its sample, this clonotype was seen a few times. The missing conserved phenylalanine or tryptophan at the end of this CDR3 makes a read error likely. The CDR3 loop is CASSLYTGENTGELFL. The CDR3 nucleotides read TGTGCCAGCAGCTTATACACAGGGGAGAACACCGGGGAGCTGTTTCTT. The J gene is TRBJ2-2, the V gene TRBV7-6; 7 bases are a match to TRBD1. V gave up 2 bases and J gave up 1 base; unmatched junction bases: 4. The germline V gene has CDR1 SGHVS and CDR2 FNYEAQ. The length of the CDR3 is 16 residues.

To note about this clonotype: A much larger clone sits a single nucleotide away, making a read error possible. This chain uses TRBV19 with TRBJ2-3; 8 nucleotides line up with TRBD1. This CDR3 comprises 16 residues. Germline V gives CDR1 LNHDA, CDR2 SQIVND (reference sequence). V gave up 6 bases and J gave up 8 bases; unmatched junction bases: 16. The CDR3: CASRRTGQGVAGTQYF. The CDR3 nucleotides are TGTGCCAGTAGAAGGACAGGGCAAGGTGTCGCAGGTACGCAGTATTTT.

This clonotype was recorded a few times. The CDR3 nucleotides are TGTGCCAGCAGTTACGGCTTTACAGGGGACTCTGGGGCCAACGTCCTGACTTTC. Translation gives CASSYGFTGDSGANVLTF. The rearrangement uses TRBV6-5 and TRBJ2-6, with 7 bases identical to TRBD1. V lost 2 bases, J lost 0 bases, and 7 bases stayed unmatched. CDR3 length: 18 residues. Per the germline V gene, CDR1 is MNHEY and CDR2 is SVGAGI.

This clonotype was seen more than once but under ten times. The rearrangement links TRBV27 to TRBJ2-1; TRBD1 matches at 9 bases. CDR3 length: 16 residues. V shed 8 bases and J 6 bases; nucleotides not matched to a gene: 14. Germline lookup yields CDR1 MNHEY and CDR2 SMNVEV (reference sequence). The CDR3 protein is CASGIPGQGVVNEQFF. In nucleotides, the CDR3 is TGTGCCAGCGGAATCCCGGGACAGGGTGTTGTCAATGAGCAGTTCTTC.

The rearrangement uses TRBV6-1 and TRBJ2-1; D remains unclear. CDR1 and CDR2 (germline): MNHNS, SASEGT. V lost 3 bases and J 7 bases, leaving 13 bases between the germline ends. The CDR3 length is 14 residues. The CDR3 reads CASSESAGGNEQFF. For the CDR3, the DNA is TGTGCCAGCAGTGAGTCGGCAGGTGGAAATGAGCAGTTCTTC.